The rows below give T cell receptor beta chains drawn from one sample of a study of T cell changes during pregnancy in multiple sclerosis. Generated by immunoSEQ multiplex PCR, the TCRdb table keeps only in-frame clones and is missing some. The table includes 40,000 to 45,000 clones, 89% detected once. Sequenced here: CD4+ T cells from peripheral blood mononuclear cells, sampled in the first trimester of pregnancy. These TCRs come from a female donor with multiple sclerosis, enrolled in a pregnancy study. Both conserved end residues are part of each CDR3. The D gene is left open where the match is weak. A row's size may be missing; if present it is once, few, many or a size class.

.	TRBJ2-2	TRBD2	TRBV7-2	TGTGCCAGCAGCAACGGACTAGCGGGGGGCAGCACCGGGGAGCTGTTTTTT	CASSNGLAGGSTGELFF
.	TRBJ2-5	.	TRBV5-6	TGTGCCAGCAGCTTTGAGGCGACCCAGTACTTC	CASSFEATQYF
.	TRBJ2-3	TRBD1	TRBV18	TGTGCCAGCTCACCCTCCCCGGCAGGACAGGGGGCCGCAGATACGCAGTATTTT	CASSPSPAGQGAADTQYF
.	TRBJ2-7	.	TRBV12-5	TGTGCTAGTGGCCCGGGGACATTTTCCTACGAGCAGTACTTC	CASGPGTFSYEQYF
.	TRBJ1-1	.	TRBV4-2	TGTGCCAGCAGCCAAGAGTGGGGACTCGCCGGGGCTGGCGACACTGAAGCTTTCTTT	CASSQEWGLAGAGDTEAFF
.	TRBJ2-4	.	TRBV5-8	TGTGCCAGCAGCTTGTCCGGGCAGGGATTAGCCAAAAACATTCAGTACTTC	CASSLSGQGLAKNIQYF
.	TRBJ1-4	.	TRBV6-1	TGTGCCAGCCTTCCTATGGACACGGGAAAACTGTTTTTT	CASLPMDTGKLFF
.	TRBJ2-1	.	TRBV5-4	TGTGCCAGCAGCTCGAGGATCAATGAGCAGTTCTTC	CASSSRINEQFF
.	TRBJ1-1	.	TRBV6-6	TGTGCCAGCAGTTACTCGAACGGAGTTGAAGCTTTCTTT	CASSYSNGVEAFF
.	TRBJ2-7	TRBD2	TRBV5-1	TGCGCCAGCAGCGACGGGGGGGAGCAGTACTTC	CASSDGGEQYF
.	TRBJ1-5	TRBD1	TRBV5-6	TGTGCCAGCAGCCGCAGGGGGGTGAGCAATCAGCCCCAGCATTTT	CASSRRGVSNQPQHF
.	TRBJ2-1	.	TRBV6-1	TGTGCCAGCAGTGACCTAGTTTTTGAGCAGTTCTTC	CASSDLVFEQFF
.	TRBJ2-5	.	TRBV27	TGTGCCAGCAGTTTAAGTGCGGGGGAGACCCAGTACTTC	CASSLSAGETQYF
.	TRBJ1-1	.	TRBV7-2	TGTGCCAGCACTAGGGTTTTGGGAGTTACTGAAGCTTTCTTT	CASTRVLGVTEAFF
.	TRBJ2-1	TRBD1	TRBV4-1	TGCGCCAGCAGCCAAGATAACTGGCGGACAGGGGATGAGCAGTTCTTC	CASSQDNWRTGDEQFF
.	TRBJ2-5	.	TRBV7-9	TGTGCCAGCAGCAAAATCGAAGAGACCCAGTACTTC	CASSKIEETQYF
.	TRBJ2-5	TRBD1	TRBV12-5	TGTGCTAGTGGACCGGGCCTCAAGGGACAGGGGGGGGAAGAGACCCAGTACTTC	CASGPGLKGQGGEETQYF
.	TRBJ1-2	TRBD1	TRBV27	TGTGCCAGCAGTGACAGGGATCAAGGCTATGGCTACACCTTC	CASSDRDQGYGYTF
.	TRBJ1-1	.	TRBV30	TGTGCCTGGAGCGCAGGGTACACTGAAGCTTTCTTT	CAWSAGYTEAFF
.	TRBJ2-7	.	TRBV20-1	TGCAGTGCTAGGGGTGGGGGAGGCAGGTACTTC	CSARGGGGRYF
.	TRBJ2-3	.	TRBV7-9	TGTGCCAGCAGCTTACGCCAGGGGCTCGCTAGCACAGATACGCAGTATTTT	CASSLRQGLASTDTQYF
once	TRBJ1-4	.	TRBV11-2	TGTGCCAGCAGCCTGGACATTAGCGAAAAACTGTTTTTT	CASSLDISEKLFF
few	TRBJ2-1	TRBD1	TRBV18	TGTGCCAGCTCACCAGGGACAGGGTACAATGAGCAGTTCTTC	CASSPGTGYNEQFF
few	TRBJ2-7	.	TRBV10-2	TGCGCCAGCAGAGGGGCAGGAGCCTACGAGCAGTACTTC	CASRGAGAYEQYF
.	TRBJ2-3	.	TRBV6-5	TGTGCCAGCAGTTACTTTCCAGGCGGGGTTACGCAGTATTTT	CASSYFPGGVTQYF
.	TRBJ1-2	.	TRBV6-5	TGTGCCAGCAGGCCTAACAGGGAGAATGGCTACACCTTC	CASRPNRENGYTF
.	TRBJ1-1	TRBD1	TRBV7-9	TGTGCCAGCAGCTCTCAGGGGGCGAAGAACACTGAAGCTTTCTTT	CASSSQGAKNTEAFF
.	TRBJ2-1	TRBD2	TRBV7-6	TGTGCCAGCGCACCCTATAAGTTCCCGGGGGGGGATGAGCAGTTCTTC	CASAPYKFPGGDEQFF
.	TRBJ2-7	.	TRBV30	TGTGCCAGCACCCAACTACAGGGCCCCCCTTACGAGCAGTACTTC	CASTQLQGPPYEQYF
.	TRBJ2-7	TRBD2	TRBV5-1	TGCGCCAGCAGCACCTCTAGCGGTTCCTACGAGCAGTACTTC	CASSTSSGSYEQYF